This TCR beta chain came from a study of OX40 agonist ivuxolimab in advanced cancers. The overall study: Earlier anti-PD-1, anti-PD-L1 or anti-CTLA-4 therapy was permitted; less than 50% had received some.

Concerning this clone: Its specificity is not known.

Autoimmune disease history or systemic immunosuppression led to patient exclusion. The study's findings and limits: A proportion of nonresponders additionally exhibited low normalized T-cell clonal expansion. At doses 0.1 to 3.0 mg/kg, CD4+ and CD8+ clones expanded.

The CDR3 sequence is 16 residues long. The germline gives CDR1 SNHLY, CDR2 FYNNEI. Trimming shortened V by 4 bases and J by 7 bases, and 22 bases separated the two germline ends. Measured with immunoSEQ multiplex PCR; TCRdb has only the in-frame clones, and not every one. In the table there are about 48,000 clones, around 90% of which are singletons. Here the sequenced sample was CD4+ or CD8+ T cells sorted from blood, taken in a trial of the OX40 agonist ivuxolimab. The TCR comes from an adult with an advanced solid tumor such as melanoma, head and neck, liver or kidney cancer. V usage is TRBV2 and J usage is TRBJ1-2; TRBD1 might be the D (6 bases). CDR3 residues: CASSAQLGGETSGYTF. The DNA of the CDR3 is TGTGCCAGCAGTGCCCAGCTGGGGGGCGAGACTAGTGGCTACACCTTC.